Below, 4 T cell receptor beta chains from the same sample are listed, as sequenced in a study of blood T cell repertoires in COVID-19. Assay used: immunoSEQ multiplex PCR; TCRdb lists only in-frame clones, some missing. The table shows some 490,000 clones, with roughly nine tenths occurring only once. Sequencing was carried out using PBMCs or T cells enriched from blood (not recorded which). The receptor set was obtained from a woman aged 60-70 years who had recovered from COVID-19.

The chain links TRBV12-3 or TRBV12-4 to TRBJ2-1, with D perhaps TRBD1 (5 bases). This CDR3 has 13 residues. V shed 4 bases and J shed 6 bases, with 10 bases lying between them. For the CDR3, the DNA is TGTGCCAGCAGTTCTTGGGGCCTCAATGAGCAGTTCTTC. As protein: CASSSWGLNEQFF.

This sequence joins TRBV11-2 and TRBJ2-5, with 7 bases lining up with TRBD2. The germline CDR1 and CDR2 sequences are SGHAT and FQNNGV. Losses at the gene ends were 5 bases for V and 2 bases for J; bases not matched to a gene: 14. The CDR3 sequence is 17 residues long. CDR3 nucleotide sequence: TGTGCCAGCAGCCCCCCTGGGATAGGGCGGGGGCAAGAGACCCAGTACTTC. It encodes CASSPPGIGRGQETQYF.

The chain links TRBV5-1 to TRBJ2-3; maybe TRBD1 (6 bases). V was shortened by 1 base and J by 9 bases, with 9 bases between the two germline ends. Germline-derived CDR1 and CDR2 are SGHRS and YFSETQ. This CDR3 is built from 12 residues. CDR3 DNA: TGCGCCAGCAGCTTGATAACAGGGACGCAGTATTTT. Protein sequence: CASSLITGTQYF.

The CDR3 sequence is CASSAQGRVYTEAFF. CDR3 DNA: TGTGCCAGCAGTGCACAGGGTAGGGTGTATACTGAAGCTTTCTTT. The chain has TRBV25-1 and TRBJ1-1; possible D gene TRBD1, 6 bases. CDR3 size: 15 residues. V dropped 4 bases and J dropped 5 bases, with 17 bases sitting between them. Per the germline V gene, CDR1 is MGHDK and CDR2 is SYGVNS.